This TCR beta chain was identified during a study of cytomegalovirus exposure and HLA in healthy donors. Study-wide findings and caveats: A later analysis showed HLA-associated TCR beta chains outstripping equally common others in clonal expansion. Many donors shared some public TCRs, even though most TCR sequences were rare. Previously analyzed data showed that most TCR beta V segments were productive at a frequency of about 87% or about 30%. Later genetic work tied a missense DCLRE1C variant to beta-chain V and J trimming.

V was clipped by 0 bases and J by 4 bases, with 7 bases between them. The CDR3 runs 13 residues. Germline loops: CDR1 MGHRA, CDR2 YSYEKL. PCR employed 60 Vbeta and 13 Jbeta primers. Profiling relied on immunoSEQ multiplex PCR, and the TCRdb table lists in-frame clones only, not all of them. The table includes some 190,000 clones, approximately 75% detected once. Comments on this clone: Its antigen is still unknown. This sample also contains other DNA sequences that code for the same CDR3.

The TCR was taken from a young man in good health and CMV-seropositive. Sequencing was done on a sample of PBMCs. The rearrangement uses TRBV4-1 and TRBJ2-7; weak D call: TRBD2 (6 bases). The CDR3 is CASSQDGGYEQYF. The CDR3 DNA sequence: TGCGCCAGCAGCCAAGATGGGGGGTACGAGCAGTACTTC.